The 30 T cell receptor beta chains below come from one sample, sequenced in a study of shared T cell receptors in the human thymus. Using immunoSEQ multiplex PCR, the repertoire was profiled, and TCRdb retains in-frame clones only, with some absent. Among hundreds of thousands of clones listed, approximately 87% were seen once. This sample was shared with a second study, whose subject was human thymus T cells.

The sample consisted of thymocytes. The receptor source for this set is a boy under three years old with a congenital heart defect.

CDR3 nucleotide sequence: TGTGCCAGCAGCCAAGATGGAGGACTAACTAGCGGAGCCTACTGGATCTCCTACGAGCAGTACTTC. It codes for CASSQDGGLTSGAYWISYEQYF. The chain joins TRBV4-2 to TRBJ2-7, with TRBD2 matching 8 bases. Trimming at V came to 0 bases and at J to 0 bases, leaving 22 bases not matched to a gene. The CDR3 has 22 amino acids. Germline CDR1 and CDR2: LGHNA and YNFKEQ.

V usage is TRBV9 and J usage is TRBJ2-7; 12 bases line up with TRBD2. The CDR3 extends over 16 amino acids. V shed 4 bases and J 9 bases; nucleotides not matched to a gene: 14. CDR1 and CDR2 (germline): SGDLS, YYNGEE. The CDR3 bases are TGTGCCAGCAGCCCAGATCTAACTAGCGGGAGGTCGGGGCAGTACTTC. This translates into CASSPDLTSGRSGQYF.

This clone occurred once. The CDR3, as DNA: TGTGCCAGCAGCTCGGGGAAAAGGGGGCGATCCTACGAGCAGTACTTC. It codes for CASSSGKRGRSYEQYF. V and J are TRBV5-6 and TRBJ2-7, with TRBD1 identical over 7 bases. The CDR3 extends over 16 amino acids. Germline CDR1 and CDR2: SGHDT and YYEEEE. The V segment lost 3 bases and the J segment 1 base; nucleotides outside the gene matches: 10.

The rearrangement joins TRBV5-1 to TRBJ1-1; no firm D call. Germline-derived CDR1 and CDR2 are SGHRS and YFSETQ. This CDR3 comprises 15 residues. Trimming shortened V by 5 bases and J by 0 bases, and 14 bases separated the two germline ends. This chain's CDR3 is CASSTREGMNTEAFF. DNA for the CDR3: TGCGCCAGCAGTACCAGAGAGGGCATGAACACTGAAGCTTTCTTT.

CDR3: CASGPDGLNQPQHF. DNA for the CDR3: TGTGCTAGTGGTCCCGACGGACTAAATCAGCCCCAGCATTTT. J is TRBJ1-5 and V is TRBV12-5; D ambiguous. The V gene lost 5 bases and the J gene lost 4 bases, with 12 bases spanning the gap. The CDR3 has 14 amino acids. Germline CDR1 LGHNT, CDR2 FRNRAP.

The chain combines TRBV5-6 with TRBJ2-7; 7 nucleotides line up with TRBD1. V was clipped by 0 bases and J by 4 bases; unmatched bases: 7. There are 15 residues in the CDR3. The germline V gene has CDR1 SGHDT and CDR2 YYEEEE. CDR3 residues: CASSLGQGPIYEQYF. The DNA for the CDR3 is TGTGCCAGCAGCTTGGGACAGGGCCCAATTTACGAGCAGTACTTC.

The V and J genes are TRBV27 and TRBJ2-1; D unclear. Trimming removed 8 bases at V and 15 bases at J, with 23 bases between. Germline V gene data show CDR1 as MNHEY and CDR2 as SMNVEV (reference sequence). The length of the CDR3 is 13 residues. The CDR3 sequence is CASAVSSGPVPFF. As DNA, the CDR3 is TGTGCCAGCGCCGTCTCGTCCGGTCCCGTTCCGTTCTTC.

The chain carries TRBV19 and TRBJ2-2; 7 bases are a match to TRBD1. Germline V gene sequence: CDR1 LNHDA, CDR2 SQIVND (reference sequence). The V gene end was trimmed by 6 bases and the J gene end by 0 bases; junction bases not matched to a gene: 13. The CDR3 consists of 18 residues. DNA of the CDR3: TGTGCCAGTAGCCGTTTGGTCTGGGACAGCCCGAACACCGGGGAGCTGTTTTTT. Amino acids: CASSRLVWDSPNTGELFF.

CDR3 region: CASSQDPVPLNTEAFF. Here the CDR3 DNA reads TGCGCCAGCAGCCAAGATCCAGTTCCACTGAACACTGAAGCTTTCTTT. The chain has TRBV4-1 and TRBJ1-1; the D is unclear. The germline V gene has CDR1 MGHRA and CDR2 YSYEKL. Deletions cut 0 bases from V and 0 bases from J, with 11 bases between. The CDR3 contains 16 residues.

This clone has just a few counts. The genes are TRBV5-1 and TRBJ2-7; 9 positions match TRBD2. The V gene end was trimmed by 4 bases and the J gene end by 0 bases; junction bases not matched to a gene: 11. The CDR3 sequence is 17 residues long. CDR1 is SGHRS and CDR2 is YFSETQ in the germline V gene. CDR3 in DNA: TGCGCCAGCAGCCCCTCCGACTCGACTAGCGGCTCCTACGAGCAGTACTTC. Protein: CASSPSDSTSGSYEQYF.

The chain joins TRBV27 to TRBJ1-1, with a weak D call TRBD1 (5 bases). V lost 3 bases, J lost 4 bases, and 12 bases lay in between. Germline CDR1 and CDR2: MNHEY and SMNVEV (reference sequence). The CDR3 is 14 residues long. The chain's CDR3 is CASSFGGRVTEAFF. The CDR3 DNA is TGTGCCAGCAGTTTTGGGGGGAGGGTCACTGAAGCTTTCTTT.

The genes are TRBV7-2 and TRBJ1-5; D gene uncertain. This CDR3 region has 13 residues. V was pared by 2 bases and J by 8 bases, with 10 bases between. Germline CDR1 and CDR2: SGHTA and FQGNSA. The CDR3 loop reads CASSLLNGEPQHF. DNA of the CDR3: TGTGCCAGCAGCTTACTTAACGGGGAGCCCCAGCATTTT.

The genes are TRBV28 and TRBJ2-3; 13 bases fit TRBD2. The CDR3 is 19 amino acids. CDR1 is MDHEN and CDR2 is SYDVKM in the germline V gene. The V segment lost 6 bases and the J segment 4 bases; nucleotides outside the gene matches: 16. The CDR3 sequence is CASRKLAGGHEVVADTQYF. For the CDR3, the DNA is TGTGCCAGCAGAAAACTAGCGGGGGGGCATGAGGTCGTTGCAGATACGCAGTATTTT.

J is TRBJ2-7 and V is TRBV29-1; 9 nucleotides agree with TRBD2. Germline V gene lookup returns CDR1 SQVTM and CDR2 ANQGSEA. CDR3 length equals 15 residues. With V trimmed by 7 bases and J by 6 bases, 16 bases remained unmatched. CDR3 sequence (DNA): TGCAGCGCCCGAATTGGCGGGAGGGATGGAGGCGAGCAGTACTTC. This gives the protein CSARIGGRDGGEQYF.

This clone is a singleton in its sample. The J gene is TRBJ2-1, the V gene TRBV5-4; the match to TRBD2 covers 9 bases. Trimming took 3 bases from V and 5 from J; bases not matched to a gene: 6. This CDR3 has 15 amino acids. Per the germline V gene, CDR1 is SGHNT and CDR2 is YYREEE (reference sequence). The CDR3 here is CASSCKQREDNEQFF. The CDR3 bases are TGTGCCAGCAGCTGTAAGCAGCGGGAGGACAATGAGCAGTTCTTC. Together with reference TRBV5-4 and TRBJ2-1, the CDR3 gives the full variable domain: ETGVTQSPTHLIKTRGQQVTLRCSSQSGHNTVSWYQQALGQGPQFIFQYYREEENGRGNFPPRFSGLQFPNYSSELNVNALELDDSALYLCASSCKQREDNEQFFGPGTRLTVL.

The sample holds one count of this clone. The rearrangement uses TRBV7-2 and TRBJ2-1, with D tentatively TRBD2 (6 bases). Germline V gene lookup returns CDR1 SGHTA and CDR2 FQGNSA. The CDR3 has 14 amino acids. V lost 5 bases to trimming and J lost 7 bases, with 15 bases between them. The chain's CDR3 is CASSTSLAENEQFF. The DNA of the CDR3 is TGTGCCAGCAGCACCTCACTAGCTGAGAATGAGCAGTTCTTC.

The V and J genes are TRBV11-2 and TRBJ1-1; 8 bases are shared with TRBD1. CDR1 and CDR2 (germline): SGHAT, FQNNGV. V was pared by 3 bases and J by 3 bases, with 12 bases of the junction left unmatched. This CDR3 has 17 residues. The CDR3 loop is CASSLSCSDRGHTEAFF. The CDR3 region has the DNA TGTGCCAGCAGCTTGAGTTGTTCTGACAGGGGTCACACTGAAGCTTTCTTT.

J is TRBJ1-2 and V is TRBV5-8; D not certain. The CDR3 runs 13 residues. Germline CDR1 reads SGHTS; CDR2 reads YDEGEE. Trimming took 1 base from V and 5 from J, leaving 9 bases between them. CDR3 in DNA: TGTGCCAGCAGCTTGATGCTCGGGTATGGCTACACCTTC. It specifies CASSLMLGYGYTF. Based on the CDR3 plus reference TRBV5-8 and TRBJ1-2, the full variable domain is EAGVTQSPTHLIKTRGQQATLRCSPISGHTSVYWYQQALGLGLQFLLWYDEGEERNRGNFPPRFSGRQFPNYSSELNVNALELEDSALYLCASSLMLGYGYTFGSGTRLTVV.

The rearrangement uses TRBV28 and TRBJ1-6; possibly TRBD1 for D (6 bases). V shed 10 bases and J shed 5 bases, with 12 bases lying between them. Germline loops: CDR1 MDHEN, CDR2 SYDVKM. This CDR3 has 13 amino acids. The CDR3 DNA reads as TGTGCCACTACGAGACAGGATAATTCACCCCTCCACTTT. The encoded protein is CATTRQDNSPLHF.

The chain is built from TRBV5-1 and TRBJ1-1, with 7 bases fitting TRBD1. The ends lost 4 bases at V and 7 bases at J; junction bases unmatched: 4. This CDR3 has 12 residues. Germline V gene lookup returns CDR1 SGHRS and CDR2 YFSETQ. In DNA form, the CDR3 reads TGCGCCAGCAGCCGTACAGGGGATGAAGCTTTCTTT. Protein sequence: CASSRTGDEAFF.

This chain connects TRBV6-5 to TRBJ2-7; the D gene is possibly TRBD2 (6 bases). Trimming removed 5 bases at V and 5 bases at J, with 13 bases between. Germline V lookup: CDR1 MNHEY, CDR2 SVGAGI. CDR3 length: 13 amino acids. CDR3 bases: TGTGCCAGCAGTAATTGGGACTCACACGAGCAGTACTTC. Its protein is CASSNWDSHEQYF.

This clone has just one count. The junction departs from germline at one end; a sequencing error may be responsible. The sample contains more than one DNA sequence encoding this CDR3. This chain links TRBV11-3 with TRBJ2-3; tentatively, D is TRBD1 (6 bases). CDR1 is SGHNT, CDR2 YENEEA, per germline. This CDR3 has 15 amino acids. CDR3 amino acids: CASSLGGHLTDTQYF. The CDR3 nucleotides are TGTGCCAGCAGCTTAGGGGGACACCTCACAGATACACAGTATTTT.

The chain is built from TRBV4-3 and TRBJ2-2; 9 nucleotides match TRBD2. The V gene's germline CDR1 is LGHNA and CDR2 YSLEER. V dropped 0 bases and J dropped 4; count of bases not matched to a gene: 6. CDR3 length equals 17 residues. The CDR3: CASSQEIVLAGTGELFF. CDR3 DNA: TGCGCCAGCAGCCAAGAGATAGTACTAGCGGGCACCGGGGAGCTGTTTTTT.

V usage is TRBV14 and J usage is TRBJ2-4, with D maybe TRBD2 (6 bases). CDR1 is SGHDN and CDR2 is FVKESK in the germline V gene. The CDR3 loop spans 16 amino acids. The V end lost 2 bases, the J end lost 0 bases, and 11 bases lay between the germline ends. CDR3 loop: CASSQSRESAKNIQYF. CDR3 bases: TGTGCCAGCAGCCAAAGCCGGGAGTCAGCCAAAAACATTCAGTACTTC.

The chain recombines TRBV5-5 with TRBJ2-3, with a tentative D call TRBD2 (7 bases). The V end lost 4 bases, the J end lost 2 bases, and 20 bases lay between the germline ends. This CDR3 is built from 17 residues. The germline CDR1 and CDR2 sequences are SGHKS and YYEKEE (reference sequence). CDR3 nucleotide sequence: TGTGCCAGCAGCCGAAACAGCGGCGGGGGCCACACAGATACGCAGTATTTT. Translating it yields CASSRNSGGGHTDTQYF.

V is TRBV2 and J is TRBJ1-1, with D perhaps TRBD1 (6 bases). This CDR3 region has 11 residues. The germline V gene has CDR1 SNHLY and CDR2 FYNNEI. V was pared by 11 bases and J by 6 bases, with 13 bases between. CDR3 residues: CACKGGAEAFF. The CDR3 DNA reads TGTGCCTGCAAGGGGGGGGCTGAAGCTTTCTTT. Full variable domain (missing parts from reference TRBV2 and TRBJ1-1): EPEVTQTPSHQVTQMGQEVILRCVPISNHLYFYWYRQILGQKVEFLVSFYNNEISEKSEIFDDQFSVERPDGSNFTLKIRSTKLEDSAMYFCACKGGAEAFFGQGTRLTVV.

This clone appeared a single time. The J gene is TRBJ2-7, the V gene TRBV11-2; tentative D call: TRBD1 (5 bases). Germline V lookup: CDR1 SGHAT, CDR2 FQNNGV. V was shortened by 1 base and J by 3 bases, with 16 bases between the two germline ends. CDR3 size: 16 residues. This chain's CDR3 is CASSLGSTDLYYEQYF. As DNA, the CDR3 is TGTGCCAGCAGCTTAGGGTCGACAGACCTTTACTACGAGCAGTACTTC.

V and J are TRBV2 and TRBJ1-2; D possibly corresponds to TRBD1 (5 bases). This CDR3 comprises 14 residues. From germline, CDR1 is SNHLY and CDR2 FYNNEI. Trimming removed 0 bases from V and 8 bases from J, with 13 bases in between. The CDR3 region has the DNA TGTGCCAGCAGTGAAGCACCCAGGGCGAGAGGCTACACCTTC. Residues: CASSEAPRARGYTF.

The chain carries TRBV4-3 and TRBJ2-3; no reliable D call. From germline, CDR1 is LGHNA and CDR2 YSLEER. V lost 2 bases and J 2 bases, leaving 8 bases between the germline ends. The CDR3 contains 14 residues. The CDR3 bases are TGCGCCAGCAGCCAACACAATTTCACAGATACGCAGTATTTT. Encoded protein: CASSQHNFTDTQYF.

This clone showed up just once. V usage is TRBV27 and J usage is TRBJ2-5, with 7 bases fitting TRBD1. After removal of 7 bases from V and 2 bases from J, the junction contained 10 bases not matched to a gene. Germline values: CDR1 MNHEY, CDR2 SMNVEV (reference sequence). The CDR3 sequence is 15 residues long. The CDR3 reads CASKTTGMTQETQYF. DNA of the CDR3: TGTGCCAGCAAAACGACAGGGATGACGCAAGAGACCCAGTACTTC.